This record concerns one T cell receptor (beta chain) sequence. The data derive from a study of blood T cell repertoires in COVID-19. Study at large: The United States, Italy and Spain provided the acute and convalescent COVID-19 samples.

Trimming at V came to 5 bases and at J to 9 bases, leaving 8 bases not matched to a gene. CDR1 KGHDR and CDR2 SFDVKD come from the germline V gene. The CDR3 length is 13 residues. Study processing details: Reference gene primer amplification yielded estimated nucleated cell counts. The protocol was immunoSEQ multiplex PCR, while the TCRdb copy is restricted to in-frame clones and leaves out a portion. That table is the source of V, J and clone size, and D and trimming were worked out from the DNA. The data show about 200,000 clones, more than 80% seen once. This sequence joins TRBV24-1 and TRBJ1-1; 7 bases are shared with TRBD1. This receptor was obtained from a woman at least 80 years old with acute or convalescent COVID-19. The sample taken for sequencing was peripheral blood. The CDR3 sequence is CATSGASTGQAFF. The CDR3 region has the DNA TGTGCCACCAGTGGGGCCTCGACAGGGCAAGCTTTCTTT.